This TCR beta chain was retrieved from a study of cytomegalovirus exposure and HLA in healthy donors. Study-wide findings and caveats: 87-base-pair reads could not separate some V segments, including TRBV6-2 and TRBV6-3. Per a later analysis, about 15,000 TCR beta sequences showed association with HLA alleles at 0.05 false discovery rate. Associated with cytomegalovirus, according to the listing, were 170 or so TCR beta chains. Upon later analysis, TCR association rates were observed to vary by HLA locus, being highest for DRB1 and lowest for HLA-C.

The PCR contained 60 Vbeta and 13 Jbeta primers. Profiled with immunoSEQ multiplex PCR; TCRdb holds only in-frame clones, not every one. The table has 99,000 or so clones, under 85% seen once. Looked up from germline, CDR1 is SEHNR and CDR2 is FQNEAQ (reference sequence). With V trimmed by 9 bases and J by 1 base, 5 bases remained unmatched. The CDR3 has 14 residues. The count of this clone is one. Antigen: not known. This chain joins TRBV7-9 and TRBJ2-2; TRBD1 agrees at 7 bases. This receptor was identified in a man aged 35 to 55 in good health and CMV-seronegative. Sequencing was performed on PBMCs. The CDR3 sequence is CASGQEMNTGELFF. CDR3 nucleotides: TGTGCCAGTGGACAGGAGATGAACACCGGGGAGCTGTTTTTT.